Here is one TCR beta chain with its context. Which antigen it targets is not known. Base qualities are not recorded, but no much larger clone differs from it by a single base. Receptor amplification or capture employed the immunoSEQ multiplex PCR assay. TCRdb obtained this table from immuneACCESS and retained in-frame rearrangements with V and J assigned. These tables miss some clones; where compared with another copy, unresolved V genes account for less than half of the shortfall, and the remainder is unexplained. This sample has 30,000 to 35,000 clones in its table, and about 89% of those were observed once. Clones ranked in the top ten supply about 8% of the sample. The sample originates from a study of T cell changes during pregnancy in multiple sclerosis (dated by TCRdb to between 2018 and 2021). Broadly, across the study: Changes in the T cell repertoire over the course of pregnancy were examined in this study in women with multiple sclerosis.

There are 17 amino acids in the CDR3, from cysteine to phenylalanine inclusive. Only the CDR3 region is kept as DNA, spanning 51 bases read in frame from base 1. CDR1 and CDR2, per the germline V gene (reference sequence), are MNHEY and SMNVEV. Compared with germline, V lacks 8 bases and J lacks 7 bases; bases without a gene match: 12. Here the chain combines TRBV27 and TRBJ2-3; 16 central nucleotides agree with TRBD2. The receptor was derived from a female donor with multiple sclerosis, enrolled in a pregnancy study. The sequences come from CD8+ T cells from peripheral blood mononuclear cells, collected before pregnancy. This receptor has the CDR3 CASSPGLAGGPRNTQYF. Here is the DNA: TGTGCCAGCTCCCCGGGACTAGCGGGGGGGCCTCGTAATACGCAGTATTTT.